This T cell receptor (beta chain) was sequenced for a study of human T cells and chemical hapten exposure. MiXCR, applied by TCRdb to the RACE reads, yields one record per CDR3 protein. The table includes roughly 84,000 distinct CDR3 sequences, 9.5% to 14% detected once. Described time point: patch test 3, about 24 weeks after DPC sensitization. Regarding treatment: therapeutic diphenylcyclopropenone sensitization with weekly scalp DPC. CDR1 and CDR2 from the germline V gene are SGDLS and YYNGEE. The CDR3 totals 12 residues. Trimming took 3 bases from V and 9 from J; bases not matched to a gene: 6. The chain has TRBV9 and TRBJ2-7, with 7 positions matching TRBD2. The clonotype was recovered from a woman between 50 and 59 years old with alopecia areata. Some clones in this sample may be carry-over from other donors' samples. Here the sequenced sample was whole blood, taken in connection with sensitization to the hapten diphenylcyclopropenone (DPC). The CDR3 protein is CASSAPGGVQYF. For the CDR3, the DNA is TGTGCCAGCAGCGCCCCGGGAGGCGTGCAGTACTTC.